This record concerns one T cell receptor (beta chain) sequence. Its antigen is still unknown. The sample comes from a study of T cell responses to AZD1222 COVID-19 vaccine. Whole-study results and caveats: The sample set comprised mostly white British donors with more females, and clonal diversity was possibly underestimated.

The CDR3 totals 17 residues. Trimming cost V 6 bases and J 1 base, with 21 bases left between them. Germline lookup yields CDR1 MNHEY and CDR2 SMNVEV (reference sequence). Using immunoSEQ multiplex PCR, the repertoire was profiled, and TCRdb retains in-frame clones only, with some absent. The sample gives 70,000 to 90,000 clones, roughly 89% of which show up once; roughly 2.5% is in the top ten. This sequence joins TRBV27 and TRBJ1-1; D is possibly TRBD1 (6 bases). Here the sequenced sample was peripheral blood, taken on day 0 of AZD1222 vaccination. This TCR came from an adult in good health. The CDR3 loop is CASRPIPGARGNTEAFF. CDR3 in DNA: TGTGCCAGCAGACCGATCCCAGGGGCGAGGGGGAACACTGAAGCTTTCTTT.